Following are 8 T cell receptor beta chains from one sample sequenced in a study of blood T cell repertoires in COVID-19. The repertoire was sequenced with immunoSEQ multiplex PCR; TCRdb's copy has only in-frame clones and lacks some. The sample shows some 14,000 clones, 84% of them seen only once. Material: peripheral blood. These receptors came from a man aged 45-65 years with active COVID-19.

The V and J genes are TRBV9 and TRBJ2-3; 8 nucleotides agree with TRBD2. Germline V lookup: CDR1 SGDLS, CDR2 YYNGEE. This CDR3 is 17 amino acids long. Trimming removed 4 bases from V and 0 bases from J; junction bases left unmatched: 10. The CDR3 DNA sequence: TGTGCCAGCAGCCTAGCAAGACTAGCGACTAGCACAGATACGCAGTATTTT. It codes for CASSLARLATSTDTQYF. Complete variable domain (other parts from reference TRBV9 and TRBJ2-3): DSGVTQTPKHLITATGQRVTLRCSPRSGDLSVYWYQQSLDQGLQFLIQYYNGEERAKGNILERFSAQQFPDLHSELNLSSLELGDSALYFCASSLARLATSTDTQYFGPGTRLTVL.

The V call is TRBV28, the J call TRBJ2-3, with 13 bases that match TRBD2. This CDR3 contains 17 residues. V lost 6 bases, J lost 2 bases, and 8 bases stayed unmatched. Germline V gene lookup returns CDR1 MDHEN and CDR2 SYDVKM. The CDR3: CASRGVGLAGNTDTQYF. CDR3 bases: TGTGCCAGCAGGGGGGTGGGACTAGCGGGAAACACAGATACGCAGTATTTT.

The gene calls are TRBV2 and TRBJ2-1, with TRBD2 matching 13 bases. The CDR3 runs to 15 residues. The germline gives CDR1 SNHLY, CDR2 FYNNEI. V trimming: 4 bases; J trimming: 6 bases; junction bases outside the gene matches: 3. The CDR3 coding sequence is TGTGCCAGCAGTGGGAGGACTAGCGGGAGCAATGAGCAGTTCTTC. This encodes CASSGRTSGSNEQFF.

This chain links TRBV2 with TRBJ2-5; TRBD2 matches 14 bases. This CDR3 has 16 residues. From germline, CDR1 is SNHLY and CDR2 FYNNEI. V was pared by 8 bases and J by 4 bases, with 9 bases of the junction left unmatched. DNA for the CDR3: TGTGCCAGCTCGAGACTAGCGGGAGGGCCGGGAGAGACCCAGTACTTC. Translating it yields CASSRLAGGPGETQYF.

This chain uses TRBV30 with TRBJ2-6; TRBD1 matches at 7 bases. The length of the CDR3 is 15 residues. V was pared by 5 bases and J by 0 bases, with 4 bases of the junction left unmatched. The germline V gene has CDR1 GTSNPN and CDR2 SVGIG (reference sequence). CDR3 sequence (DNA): TGTGCCTGGGGGGACAGTACCTCTGGGGCCAACGTCCTGACTTTC. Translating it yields CAWGDSTSGANVLTF.

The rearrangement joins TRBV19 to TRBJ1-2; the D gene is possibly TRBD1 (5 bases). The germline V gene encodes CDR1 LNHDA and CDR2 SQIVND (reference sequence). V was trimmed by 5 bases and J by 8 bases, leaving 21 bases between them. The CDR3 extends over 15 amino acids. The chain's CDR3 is CASSAGDGTNLGYTF. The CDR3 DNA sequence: TGTGCCAGTAGTGCCGGGGATGGGACTAACTTGGGCTACACCTTC.

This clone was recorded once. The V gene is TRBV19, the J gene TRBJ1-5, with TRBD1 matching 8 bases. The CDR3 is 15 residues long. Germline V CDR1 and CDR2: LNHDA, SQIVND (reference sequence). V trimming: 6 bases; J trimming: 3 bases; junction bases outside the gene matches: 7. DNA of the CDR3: TGTGCCAGTAGCCCGACAGGGGCCACCAATCAGCCCCAGCATTTT. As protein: CASSPTGATNQPQHF.

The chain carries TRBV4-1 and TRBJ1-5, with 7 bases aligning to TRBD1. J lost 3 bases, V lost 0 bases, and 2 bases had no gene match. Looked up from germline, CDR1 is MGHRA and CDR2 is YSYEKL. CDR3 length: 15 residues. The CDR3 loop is CASSQDRGDNQPQHF. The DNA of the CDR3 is TGCGCCAGCAGCCAAGACAGGGGGGACAATCAGCCCCAGCATTTT.